The clone carrying this T cell receptor beta chain was seen repeatedly, ten times or more. Its antigen is as yet unknown. Sequencing ends 3 residues short of the CDR3 end; the germline J gene provides the rest. This CDR3 is built from 17 residues. The ends were cut back, 2 bases at V and 0 bases at J, with 15 bases in the middle. Most patients and controls had Caucasian heritage. Blood came from CVID subjects not ill and not taking immunomodulatory or immunosuppressive medication. CVID and control samples used equivalent genomic DNA input. Clones were sequenced by immunoSEQ multiplex PCR, and TCRdb holds only the in-frame ones, with some missing. The repertoire consists of several thousand clones, none detected only once. These data originate in a study of T cell clonality in common variable immunodeficiency. Findings and caveats of the study: Reportedly, TCR beta sequences from common variable immunodeficiency showed fewer deletions and N-nucleotide insertions. CVID subjects shared fewer TCRbeta clones than healthy controls did.

The sample comprised peripheral blood mononuclear cells. The TCR comes from a human donor with common variable immunodeficiency. The rearrangement uses TRBV12-3 or TRBV12-4 and TRBJ2-3; no reliable D call. The CDR3 DNA, read in part, is TGTGCCAGCAGTTTATGGGCAGTAACAACTAGCACAGATACG. This gives the protein CASSLWAVTTSTDT. The full CDR3 protein is CASSLWAVTTSTDTQYF.